This record concerns one T cell receptor beta chain sequence. Its cognate antigen is unknown. The length of the CDR3 is 11 residues. Germline V gene data show CDR1 as WNHNN and CDR2 as SYGVQD (reference sequence). V was clipped by 10 bases and J by 7 bases, with 12 bases between them. The PCR made use of 60 Vbeta and 13 Jbeta primers. TCRdb's table, derived via immunoSEQ multiplex PCR, lists solely in-frame clones and lacks some. The sample lists about 150,000 clones, roughly three quarters occurring once. These data come from a study of cytomegalovirus exposure and HLA in healthy donors. Study-wide results and caveats: In vitro experiments confirmed that three CMV-associated chains were specific for CMV antigens. Links to common viral pathogens appeared, in a later analysis, for several of the most significant clusters. A cluster of highly shared sequence variants was likely a sequencing artifact.

Sequenced input: PBMCs. The TCR comes from a man aged 25 to 40 in good health and CMV-seropositive. This chain connects TRBV10-1 to TRBJ2-3, with D maybe TRBD2 (5 bases). The CDR3 sequence: CATGVGNTQYF. For the CDR3, the DNA is TGCGCCACCGGGGTCGGGAATACGCAGTATTTT.